This TCR beta chain was recorded in a study of T cells in localized non-small cell lung cancer. Regarding the study as a whole: In adjacent lung, a median about 52 of the top 100 tumor clones were found. There was an association of higher blood T cell density with longer overall survival. In uninvolved adjacent lung, T cell clonality reached its highest value, exceeding tumor.

Libraries were prepared by immunoSEQ multiplex PCR; TCRdb keeps only in-frame clonotypes and omits some of them. Seen here are more than 30,000 clones, nearly 90% observed once, and the top ten hold around 4%. Concerning this clone itself: The antigen remains undetermined.

The CDR3 covers 16 residues. V shed 4 bases and J 3 bases; nucleotides not matched to a gene: 8. Germline CDR1 SGHRS, CDR2 YFSETQ. The sample was peripheral blood mononuclear cells, taken before any cancer treatment. The V call is TRBV5-1, the J call TRBJ2-2; 8 bases are shared with TRBD2. The sequence was collected from a woman aged 35 to 70 with stage III lung adenocarcinoma. The CDR3 is CASSPRPGLDTGELFF. In nucleotides, the CDR3 is TGCGCCAGCAGCCCGCGGCCGGGACTAGACACCGGGGAGCTGTTTTTT. Combining the CDR3 with reference TRBV5-1 and TRBJ2-2 gives the whole variable domain KAGVTQTPRYLIKTRGQQVTLSCSPISGHRSVSWYQQTPGQGLQFLFEYFSETQRNKGNFPGRFSGRQFSNSRSEMNVSTLELGDSALYLCASSPRPGLDTGELFFGEGSRLTVL.